This T cell receptor (beta chain) comes out of a study of blood T cell repertoires in COVID-19. Generated by immunoSEQ multiplex PCR, the TCRdb table keeps only in-frame clones and is missing some. The sample has about 52,000 clones, roughly 89% seen once. This receptor was obtained from a man older than 75 with active or convalescent COVID-19. Sequenced: peripheral blood.

The CDR3 bases are TGTGCCAGTAGTATAGGTGGGGACAGACCTGGTGAGCAGTTCTTC. This gives the protein CASSIGGDRPGEQFF. The chain recombines TRBV19 with TRBJ2-1, with TRBD1 identical over 7 bases. The germline V gene has CDR1 LNHDA and CDR2 SQIVND (reference sequence). After removal of 1 base from V and 9 bases from J, the junction contained 9 bases not matched to a gene. The CDR3 is made up of 15 amino acids.